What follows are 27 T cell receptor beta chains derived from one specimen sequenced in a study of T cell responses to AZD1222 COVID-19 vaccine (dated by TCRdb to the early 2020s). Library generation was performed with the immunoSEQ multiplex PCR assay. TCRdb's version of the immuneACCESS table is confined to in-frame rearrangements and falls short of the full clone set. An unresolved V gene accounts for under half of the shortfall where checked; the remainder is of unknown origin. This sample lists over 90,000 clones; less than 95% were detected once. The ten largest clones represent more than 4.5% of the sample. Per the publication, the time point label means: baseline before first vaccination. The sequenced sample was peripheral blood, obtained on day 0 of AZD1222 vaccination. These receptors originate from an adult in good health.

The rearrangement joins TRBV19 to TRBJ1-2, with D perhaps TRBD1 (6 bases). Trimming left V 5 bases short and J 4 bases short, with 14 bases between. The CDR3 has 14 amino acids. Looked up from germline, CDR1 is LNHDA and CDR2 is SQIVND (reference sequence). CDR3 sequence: CASSEQGRSYGYTF. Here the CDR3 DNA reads TGTGCCAGTAGTGAACAGGGACGGAGCTATGGCTACACCTTC. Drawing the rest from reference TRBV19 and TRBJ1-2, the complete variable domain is DGGITQSPKYLFRKEGQNVTLSCEQNLNHDAMYWYRQDPGQGLRLIYYSQIVNDFQKGDIAEGYSVSREKKESFPLTVTSAQKNPTAFYLCASSEQGRSYGYTFGSGTRLTVV.

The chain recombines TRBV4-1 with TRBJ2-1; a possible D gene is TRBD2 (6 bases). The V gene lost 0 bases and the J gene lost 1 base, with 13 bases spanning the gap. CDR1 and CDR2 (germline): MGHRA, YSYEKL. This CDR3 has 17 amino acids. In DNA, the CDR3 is TGCGCCAGCAGCCAAGATAGGAGGGCTGGATCCTACAATGAGCAGTTCTTC. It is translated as CASSQDRRAGSYNEQFF.

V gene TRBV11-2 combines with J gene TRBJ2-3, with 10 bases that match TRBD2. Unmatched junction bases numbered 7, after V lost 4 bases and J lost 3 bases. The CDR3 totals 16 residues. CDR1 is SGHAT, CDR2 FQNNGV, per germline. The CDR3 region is CASSSPAGGPTDTQYF. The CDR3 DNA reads TGTGCCAGCAGCTCCCCAGCGGGGGGGCCAACAGATACGCAGTATTTT.

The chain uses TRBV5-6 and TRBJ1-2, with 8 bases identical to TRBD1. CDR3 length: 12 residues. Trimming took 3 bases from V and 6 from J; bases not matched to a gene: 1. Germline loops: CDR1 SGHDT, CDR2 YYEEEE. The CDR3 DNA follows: TGTGCCAGCAGCTCGGACAGGGATGGCTACACCTTC. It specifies CASSSDRDGYTF.

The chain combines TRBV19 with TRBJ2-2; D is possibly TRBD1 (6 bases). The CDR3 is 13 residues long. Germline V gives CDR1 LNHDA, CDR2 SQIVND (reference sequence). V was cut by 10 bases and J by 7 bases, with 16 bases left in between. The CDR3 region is CATRAQGIGELFF. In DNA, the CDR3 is TGTGCCACCCGAGCGCAGGGGATCGGGGAGCTGTTTTTT.

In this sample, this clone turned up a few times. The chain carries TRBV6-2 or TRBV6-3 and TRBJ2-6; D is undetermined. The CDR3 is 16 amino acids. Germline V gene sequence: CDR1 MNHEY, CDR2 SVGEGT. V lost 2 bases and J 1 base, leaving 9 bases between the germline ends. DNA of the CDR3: TGTGCCAGCAGTTACCGCGGTGGGTCTGGGGCCAACGTCCTGACTTTC. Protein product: CASSYRGGSGANVLTF.

As DNA, the CDR3 is TGCAGCGTTGAATGGGGTGGGGTAATGGACTATGGCTACACCTTC. It is translated as CSVEWGGVMDYGYTF. This chain uses TRBV29-1 with TRBJ1-2, with no clear D. Germline CDR1 is SQVTM and CDR2 is ANQGSEA. V was trimmed by 2 bases and J by 3 bases, leaving 16 bases between them. The CDR3 is made up of 15 amino acids.

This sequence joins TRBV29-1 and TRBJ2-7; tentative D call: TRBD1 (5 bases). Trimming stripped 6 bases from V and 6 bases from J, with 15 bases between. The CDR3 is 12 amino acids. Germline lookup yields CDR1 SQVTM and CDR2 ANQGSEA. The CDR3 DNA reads TGCAGCGTCCGGCAGGGCGTTACCGAGCAGTACTTC. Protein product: CSVRQGVTEQYF.

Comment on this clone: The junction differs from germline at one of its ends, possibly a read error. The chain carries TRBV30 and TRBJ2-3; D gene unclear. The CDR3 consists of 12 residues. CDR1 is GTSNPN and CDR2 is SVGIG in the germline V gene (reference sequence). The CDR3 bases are TGTGCCTGGAGCGCTACTGCAGATACGCAATATTTT. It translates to CAWSATADTQYF.

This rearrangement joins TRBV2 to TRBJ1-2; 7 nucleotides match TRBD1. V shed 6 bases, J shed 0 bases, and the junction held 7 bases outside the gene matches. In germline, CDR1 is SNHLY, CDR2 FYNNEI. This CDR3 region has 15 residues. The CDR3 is CASRGTVLANYGYTF. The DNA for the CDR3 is TGTGCCAGCAGGGGGACAGTCCTAGCTAACTATGGCTACACCTTC.

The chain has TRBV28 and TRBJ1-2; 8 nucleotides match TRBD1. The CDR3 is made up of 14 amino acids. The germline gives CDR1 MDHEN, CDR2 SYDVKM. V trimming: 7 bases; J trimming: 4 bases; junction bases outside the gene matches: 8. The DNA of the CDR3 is TGTGCCAGCACCAGTTTAGGACAGGGCTATGGCTACACCTTC. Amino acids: CASTSLGQGYGYTF.

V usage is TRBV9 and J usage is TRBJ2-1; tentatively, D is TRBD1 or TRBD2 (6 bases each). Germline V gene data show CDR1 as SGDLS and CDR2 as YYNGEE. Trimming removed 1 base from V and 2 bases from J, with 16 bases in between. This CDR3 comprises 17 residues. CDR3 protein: CASSVNQGGKAYNEQFF. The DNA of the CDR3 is TGTGCCAGCAGCGTAAACCAAGGGGGGAAAGCCTACAATGAGCAGTTCTTC.

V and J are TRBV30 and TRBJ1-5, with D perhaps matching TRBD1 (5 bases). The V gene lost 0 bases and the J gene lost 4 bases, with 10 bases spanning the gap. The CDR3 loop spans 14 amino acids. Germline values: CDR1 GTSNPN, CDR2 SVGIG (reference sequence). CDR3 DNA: TGTGCCTGGAGTGTAAATAGGGGAAATCAGCCCCAGCATTTT. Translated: CAWSVNRGNQPQHF.

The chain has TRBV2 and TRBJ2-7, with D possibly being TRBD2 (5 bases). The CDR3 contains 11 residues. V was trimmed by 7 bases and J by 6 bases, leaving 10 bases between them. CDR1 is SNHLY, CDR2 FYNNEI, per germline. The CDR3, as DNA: TGTGCCAGCACCCTAGCAAGCGAGCAGTACTTC. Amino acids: CASTLASEQYF. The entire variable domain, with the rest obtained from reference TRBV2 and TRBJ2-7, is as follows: EPEVTQTPSHQVTQMGQEVILRCVPISNHLYFYWYRQILGQKVEFLVSFYNNEISEKSEIFDDQFSVERPDGSNFTLKIRSTKLEDSAMYFCASTLASEQYFGPGTRLTVT.

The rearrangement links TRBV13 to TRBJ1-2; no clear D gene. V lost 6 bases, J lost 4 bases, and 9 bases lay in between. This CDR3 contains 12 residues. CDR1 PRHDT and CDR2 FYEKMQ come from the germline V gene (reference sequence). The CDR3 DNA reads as TGTGCCAGCAGGCGGGGATCCTATGGCTACACCTTC. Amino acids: CASRRGSYGYTF.

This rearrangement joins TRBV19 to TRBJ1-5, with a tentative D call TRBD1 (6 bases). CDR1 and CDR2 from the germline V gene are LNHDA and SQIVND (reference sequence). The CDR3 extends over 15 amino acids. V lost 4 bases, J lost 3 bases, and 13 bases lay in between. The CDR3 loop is CASSTETGYNQPQHF. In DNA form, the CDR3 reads TGTGCCAGTAGTACCGAAACAGGGTACAATCAGCCCCAGCATTTT.

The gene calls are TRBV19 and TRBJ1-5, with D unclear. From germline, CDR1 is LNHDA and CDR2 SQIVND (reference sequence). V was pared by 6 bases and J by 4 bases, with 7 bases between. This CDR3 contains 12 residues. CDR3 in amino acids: CASREGNQPQHF. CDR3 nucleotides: TGTGCCAGTAGAGAGGGAAATCAGCCCCAGCATTTT.

The CDR3 nucleotides read TGTGCCAGCAGCGGGCAAGGACAGCCCCTGGACGAGCAGTACTTC. Translated, it gives CASSGQGQPLDEQYF. The chain joins TRBV9 to TRBJ2-7; TRBD1 is a possible D gene (6 bases). Germline values: CDR1 SGDLS, CDR2 YYNGEE. This CDR3 has 15 residues. V was clipped by 3 bases and J by 5 bases, with 18 bases between them.

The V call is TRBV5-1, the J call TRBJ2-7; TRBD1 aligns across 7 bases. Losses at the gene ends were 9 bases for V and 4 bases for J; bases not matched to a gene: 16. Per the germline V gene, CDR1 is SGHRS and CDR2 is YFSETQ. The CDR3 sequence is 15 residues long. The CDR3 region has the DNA TGCGCCACCAAAGAACCGGGACAGTCAGATTACGAGCAGTACTTC. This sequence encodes CATKEPGQSDYEQYF.

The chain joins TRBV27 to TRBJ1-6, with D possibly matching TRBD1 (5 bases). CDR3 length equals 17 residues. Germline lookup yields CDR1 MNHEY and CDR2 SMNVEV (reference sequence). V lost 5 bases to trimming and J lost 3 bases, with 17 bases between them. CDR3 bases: TGTGCCAGCAGTCCGGGACCCTTGACAAGCTATAATTCACCCCTCCACTTT. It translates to CASSPGPLTSYNSPLHF.

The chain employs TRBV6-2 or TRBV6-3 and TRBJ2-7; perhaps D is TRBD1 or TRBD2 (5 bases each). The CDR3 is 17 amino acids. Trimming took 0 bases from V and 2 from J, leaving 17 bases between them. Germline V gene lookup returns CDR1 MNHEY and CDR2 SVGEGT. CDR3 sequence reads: CASSYSKTGALTYEQYF. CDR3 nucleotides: TGTGCCAGCAGTTACTCTAAAACCGGGGCCCTTACCTACGAGCAGTACTTC.

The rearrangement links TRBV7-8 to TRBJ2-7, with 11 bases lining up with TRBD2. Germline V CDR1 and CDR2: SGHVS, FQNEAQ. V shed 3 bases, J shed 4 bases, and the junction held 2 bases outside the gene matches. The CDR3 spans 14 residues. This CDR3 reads CASSFASGGYEQYF. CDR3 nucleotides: TGTGCCAGCAGCTTTGCTAGCGGGGGGTACGAGCAGTACTTC.

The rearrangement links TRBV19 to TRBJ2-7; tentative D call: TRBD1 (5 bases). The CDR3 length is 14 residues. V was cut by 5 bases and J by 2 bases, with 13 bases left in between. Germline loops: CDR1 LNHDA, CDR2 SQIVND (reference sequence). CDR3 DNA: TGTGCCAGTAGTTCCCAGGGCAGTCCCTACGAGCAGTACTTC. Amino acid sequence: CASSSQGSPYEQYF.

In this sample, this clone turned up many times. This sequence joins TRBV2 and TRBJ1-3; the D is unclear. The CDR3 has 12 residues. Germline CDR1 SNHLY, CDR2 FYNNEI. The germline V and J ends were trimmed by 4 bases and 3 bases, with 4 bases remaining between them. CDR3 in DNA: TGTGCCAGCAGTGTCGATGGAAACACCATATATTTT. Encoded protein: CASSVDGNTIYF.

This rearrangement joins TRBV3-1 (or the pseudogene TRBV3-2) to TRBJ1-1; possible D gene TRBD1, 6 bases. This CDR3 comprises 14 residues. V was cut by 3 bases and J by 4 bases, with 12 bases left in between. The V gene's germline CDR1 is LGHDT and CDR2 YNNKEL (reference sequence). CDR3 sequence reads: CASSHHREGTEAFF. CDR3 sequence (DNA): TGTGCCAGCAGCCACCACAGGGAGGGCACTGAAGCTTTCTTT.

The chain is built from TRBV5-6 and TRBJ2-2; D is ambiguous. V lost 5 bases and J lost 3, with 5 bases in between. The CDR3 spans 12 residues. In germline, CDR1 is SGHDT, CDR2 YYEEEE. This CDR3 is CASRGYTGELFF. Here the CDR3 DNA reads TGTGCCAGCAGGGGCTACACCGGGGAGCTGTTTTTT.

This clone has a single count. CDR3 in DNA: TGTGCCAGCAGTGAAGTGACTAGCTACACAGATACGCAGTATTTT. Protein sequence: CASSEVTSYTDTQYF. The chain has TRBV6-1 and TRBJ2-3; TRBD2 agrees at 7 bases. The V gene end was trimmed by 1 base and the J gene end by 2 bases; junction bases not matched to a gene: 3. The CDR3 covers 15 residues. Germline V gene sequence: CDR1 MNHNS, CDR2 SASEGT.